Presented here are 5 T cell receptor beta chains from one specimen sequenced in a study of human T cells and chemical hapten exposure. From the RACE reads, TCRdb called clonotypes with MiXCR, one entry per CDR3 protein. Among 270,000 or so distinct CDR3 sequences listed, just under 8% were seen once. The sample's time point: pre-sensitization, week 0. The treatment here: therapeutic diphenylcyclopropenone sensitization with weekly scalp DPC. The starting material was whole blood, obtained in connection with sensitization to the hapten diphenylcyclopropenone (DPC). These receptors came from a man aged 18 to 29 with alopecia areata. Some clones in this sample may be carry-over from other donors' samples.

This clonotype was seen many times. The V call is TRBV9, the J call TRBJ2-5, with 9 bases that match TRBD1. Germline loops: CDR1 SGDLS, CDR2 YYNGEE. V lost 5 bases, J lost 1 base, and 9 bases stayed unmatched. The CDR3 sequence is 16 residues long. CDR3 sequence: CASSKQGQGGQETQYF. The CDR3 bases are TGTGCCAGCAGTAAGCAGGGACAGGGTGGCCAAGAGACCCAGTACTTC. Combining the CDR3 with reference TRBV9 and TRBJ2-5 gives the whole variable domain DSGVTQTPKHLITATGQRVTLRCSPRSGDLSVYWYQQSLDQGLQFLIQYYNGEERAKGNILERFSAQQFPDLHSELNLSSLELGDSALYFCASSKQGQGGQETQYFGPGTRLLVL.

This clonotype appeared many times. The V call is TRBV12-3 or TRBV12-4, the J call TRBJ2-1, with D possibly being TRBD2 (5 bases). V was cut by 4 bases and J by 3 bases, with 10 bases left in between. The CDR3 is made up of 14 amino acids. The CDR3 protein is CASSSGLDYNEQFF. In nucleotides, the CDR3 is TGTGCCAGCAGTTCCGGACTCGACTACAATGAGCAGTTCTTC.

In its sample, this clonotype was seen many times. The chain links TRBV7-2 to TRBJ2-3, with D perhaps TRBD2 (5 bases). The CDR3 extends over 17 amino acids. Trimming took off 5 bases at V and 2 bases at J, with 20 bases between the two ends. Germline CDR1 and CDR2: SGHTA and FQGNSA. The CDR3 here is CASSPRVLSGYTDTQYF. DNA for the CDR3: TGTGCCAGCAGCCCGAGGGTCCTATCCGGTTACACAGATACGCAGTATTTT.

The chain joins TRBV4-1 to TRBJ1-5; 8 positions agree with TRBD1. Germline V gene data show CDR1 as MGHRA and CDR2 as YSYEKL. V was clipped by 3 bases and J by 7 bases; unmatched bases: 5. The CDR3 loop spans 14 amino acids. The CDR3 nucleotides read TGCGCCAGCAGCCACGGGCAGGGGGCCCAGCCCCAGCATTTT. This codes for CASSHGQGAQPQHF.

This chain connects TRBV5-6 to TRBJ1-5, with 10 bases identical to TRBD1. The J segment lost 4 bases and the V segment lost 2 bases, leaving 9 bases of the junction unmatched. Per germline, CDR1 SGHDT and CDR2 YYEEEE. This CDR3 contains 17 residues. The DNA of the CDR3 is TGTGCCAGCAGCTTTCGCCGGACAGGGGGGTTGAATCAGCCCCAGCATTTT. It codes for CASSFRRTGGLNQPQHF.